This T cell receptor (beta chain) stems from a study of blood T cell repertoires in COVID-19 (dated by TCRdb to 2018 to 2021). Looking at the study overall: Collaborator samples came from the United States, Italy and Spain and covered acute and convalescent phases of COVID-19. The material from the prospective study consisted of cDNA or gDNA derived from T cells, B-cell-depleted T cells, or PBMCs. Deeply sampled blood TCRbeta repertoires from subjects exposed to, actively infected with, or recovered from COVID-19 were included in the dataset. The repertoires were released in a freely available public database meant as a resource for research on the immune response to SARS-CoV-2. Samples were obtained from the ongoing ImmuneRACE study (first 160 participants) and from about 1,300 subjects provided by 6 global collaborators. Nearly every sample came with metadata listing a de-identified subject ID, COVID-19 status, age in years and sex. Where available, HLA class I and class II types were taken from metadata supplied by the sample provider and were not determined by assay-based typing.

The immunoSEQ Assay, a bias-controlled multiplex PCR, was used to amplify TCRbeta CDR3 regions from genomic DNA. In the source study's methods: The number of nucleated cells in each sample was estimated from the amplification of reference gene primers within the assay. To quantify the absolute abundance of each unique TCRbeta CDR3 rearrangement, sequence reads were collapsed and filtered. For each sample, productive Simpson clonality was calculated as the square root of Simpson's diversity index across productive rearrangements. This is the immuneACCESS table as TCRdb keeps it, with only in-frame sequences that have V and J called. A part of the clones is gone; compared with another copy, unresolved V genes explain less than half, and the rest is unexplained. V and J calls and clone size follow that table, whereas D and trimming were derived from the DNA. Within this sample are some 150,000 clones, with approximately 80% of them counted one time only. The leading ten clones occupy 9.2% of the sample.

In regard to this clone: The specificity of this receptor is unknown. One base away there is no much larger clone; base qualities are not given.

Participants in the prospective study were aged about 18 to 90 years, lived in 24 United States geographic areas, and enrolled through a virtual design. To assign participants to cohorts, the prospective study relied on clinical history that participants themselves reported in a screening survey and a study questionnaire. Recovered participants in ImmuneRACE Cohort 3 were defined by two consecutive negative NP/OP PCR tests, clearance by a healthcare professional, or resolution of symptoms. Mobile phlebotomists in the prospective study collected whole blood, serum and a nasopharyngeal or oropharyngeal swab from every participant. Additional blood draws and questionnaires over an approximately two-month period could optionally be provided by prospective study participants. Before DNA extraction, blood samples from the prospective study were shipped at room temperature or frozen. The paper as a whole reports these results and caveats: How much clinical and demographic metadata was included differed by source and by participant, and the metadata was provided uncurated.

From a lookup of the germline V gene, CDR1 and CDR2 are KGHSH and LQKENI. From its cysteine to its phenylalanine, the CDR3 spans 14 amino acids. Only CDR3 DNA remains: 42 bases, in frame from the first base. At the junction V is shortened by 1 base and J by 0 bases, with 6 bases in between. The V and J segments used are TRBV18 and TRBJ2-5; no D segment can be confidently identified. This clonotype was sampled from a middle-aged man who had recovered from COVID-19. The specimen sequenced was PBMCs or T cells enriched from blood (not recorded which). The sequenced DNA: TGTGCCAGCTCACCACAGGAGTACCAAGAGACCCAGTACTTC. Translation gives CASSPQEYQETQYF.